The 8 T cell receptor beta chains listed next were all sequenced from one sample in a study of cytomegalovirus exposure and HLA in healthy donors. The PCR was carried out with 60 Vbeta primers and 13 Jbeta primers. Libraries were prepared by immunoSEQ multiplex PCR; TCRdb keeps only in-frame clonotypes and omits some of them. Of roughly 150,000 clones listed, around three quarters are singletons. The sample comprised PBMCs. The receptors were sampled from a man aged 50 or older in good health and CMV-seropositive.

The chain is built from TRBV28 and TRBJ1-6; D is possibly TRBD1 (6 bases). CDR3 length equals 16 residues. V lost 6 bases and J 9 bases, leaving 21 bases between the germline ends. CDR1 is MDHEN, CDR2 SYDVKM, per germline. The CDR3 region has the DNA TGTGCCAGCAGCCCGCACAGTCAGGGGCTTAGTTCACCCCTCCACTTT. Amino acids: CASSPHSQGLSSPLHF.

Only one count was recorded for this clone. The chain carries TRBV5-1 and TRBJ2-3; weak D call: TRBD1 (5 bases). CDR3 size: 17 residues. V was trimmed by 0 bases and J by 3 bases, leaving 17 bases between them. Germline V lookup: CDR1 SGHRS, CDR2 YFSETQ. This chain's CDR3 is CASSLGPQGSSTDTQYF. Written as DNA, the CDR3 is TGCGCCAGCAGCTTGGGCCCGCAGGGCTCGAGTACAGATACGCAGTATTTT.

The V call is TRBV6-5, the J call TRBJ2-7, with 7 bases that match TRBD2. CDR1 and CDR2 (germline): MNHEY, SVGAGI. The CDR3 is 14 residues long. The trim removed 6 bases at V and 3 bases at J, leaving 8 bases unmatched. In DNA, the CDR3 is TGTGCCAGCAGGCTGGGGGGGTCTGGCTACGAGCAGTACTTC. Its protein product is CASRLGGSGYEQYF.

This clone was counted a few times. The chain combines TRBV7-9 with TRBJ2-5; a weak D match, TRBD2 (6 bases). The CDR3 covers 14 residues. Germline V gene data show CDR1 as SEHNR and CDR2 as FQNEAQ (reference sequence). Deletions cut 1 base from V and 2 bases from J, with 8 bases between. CDR3 in amino acids: CASSLVGLQETQYF. The CDR3 nucleotides read TGTGCCAGCAGCTTAGTGGGACTTCAAGAGACCCAGTACTTC.

The chain is built from TRBV6-1 and TRBJ2-5; 7 nucleotides match TRBD2. Gene TRBJ2-7 matches the end of the DNA better, so the J call may be wrong. Germline assignment: CDR1 MNHNS and CDR2 SASEGT. The CDR3 sequence is 13 residues long. The CDR3 reads CAGRLAPNYEQYF. CDR3 nucleotide sequence: TGTGCCGGTCGACTAGCACCCAACTACGAGCAGTACTTC.

This clone turned up a few times. CDR3 DNA: TGTGCCACCAGCAGAGGGGGACAGGGTACGCAGCCCCAGCATTTT. It yields the protein CATSRGGQGTQPQHF. V usage is TRBV15 and J usage is TRBJ1-5, with 9 bases matching TRBD1. V shed 1 base, J shed 7 bases, and the junction held 5 bases outside the gene matches. CDR1 is LNHNV and CDR2 is YYDKDF in the germline V gene (reference sequence). The CDR3 sequence is 15 residues long.

The V call is TRBV6-4, the J call TRBJ1-1; D gene ambiguous. Deletions cut 3 bases from V and 2 bases from J, with 7 bases between. Germline-derived CDR1 and CDR2 are MRHNA and SNTAGT. This CDR3 is built from 13 residues. The CDR3 spells CASSEIPNTEAFF. DNA for the CDR3: TGTGCCAGCAGTGAAATCCCAAACACTGAAGCTTTCTTT.

For this clone: Additional DNA sequences in this sample encode the identical CDR3. The genes are TRBV5-4 and TRBJ2-7; TRBD1 matches at 8 bases. The germline CDR1 and CDR2 sequences are SGHNT and YYREEE (reference sequence). The CDR3 runs 15 residues. V shed 1 base, J shed 4 bases, and the junction held 7 bases outside the gene matches. CDR3 coding DNA: TGTGCCAGCAGCTTGAGACAGGGGAAGAGTTACGAGCAGTACTTC. This translates into CASSLRQGKSYEQYF.